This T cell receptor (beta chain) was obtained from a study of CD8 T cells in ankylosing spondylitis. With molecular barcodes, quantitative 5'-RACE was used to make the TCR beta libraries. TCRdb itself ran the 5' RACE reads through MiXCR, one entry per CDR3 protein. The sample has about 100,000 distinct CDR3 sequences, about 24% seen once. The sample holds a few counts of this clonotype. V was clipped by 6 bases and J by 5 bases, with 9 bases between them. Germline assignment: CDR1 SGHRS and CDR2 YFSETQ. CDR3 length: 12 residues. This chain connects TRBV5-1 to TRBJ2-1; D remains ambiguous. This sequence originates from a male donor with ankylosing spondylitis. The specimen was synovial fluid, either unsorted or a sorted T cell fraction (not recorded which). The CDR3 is CASMEQNNEQFF. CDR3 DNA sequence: TGCGCCAGCATGGAACAGAACAATGAGCAGTTCTTC.